This T cell receptor beta chain was retrieved from a study of identical twins. Findings and limits, study-wide: Cord blood beta clonotypes present at high abundance carried fewer insertions; no such pattern appeared in memory repertoires.

Remarks on this clonotype: The target antigen is unknown.

CDR3 length: 19 residues. Trimming took 4 bases from V and 3 from J; bases not matched to a gene: 10. MiXCR was run by TCRdb on the 5' RACE reads, yielding one entry per CDR3 protein. The data show fewer than 900,000 distinct CDR3 sequences, around 20% seen once. The same data also contributed to another study, on T cells expressing NK-cell markers. That work states: The TCR beta repertoires originated in sorted CD3+CD56+NKG2C+, CD3+CD56+NKG2C- and CD3+CD56-NKG2C+ T cells.

The TCR sequence derives from a woman between 18 and 29 years old in good health. Material for sequencing was PBMCs. The V call is TRBV12-3 or TRBV12-4, the J call TRBJ2-3; 16 positions agree with TRBD2. The CDR3 DNA reads as TGTGCCAGCAGTTCTTTACCGGGACTAGCGGGGGGGCCGACAGATACGCAGTATTTT. This gives the protein CASSSLPGLAGGPTDTQYF.